The clone carrying this T cell receptor (beta chain) has a single count. Its antigen is as yet unknown. This sample was included in a study of cytomegalovirus exposure and HLA in healthy donors. Turning to the study itself: In an early release, HLA-typed donors contributed 75 million to 85 million unique TCR sequences.

PCR primers comprised 60 Vbeta and 13 Jbeta primers. TCRdb's copy holds only in-frame clones and misses some; the assay was immunoSEQ multiplex PCR. The table shows roughly 120,000 clones, with 65% to 75% occurring only once. Although they were nominally healthy when sampled, donors likely had unrecorded immune exposures. Overall study results and limits: Later genetic work tied a missense DCLRE1C variant to beta-chain V and J trimming. A later analysis associated 15,000 or so TCR beta sequences with HLA alleles at a 0.05 false discovery rate.

J was trimmed by 6 bases and V by 4 bases; bases with no gene match: 6. CDR1 is SSHAT and CDR2 is FNYEAQ in the germline V gene (reference sequence). This CDR3 comprises 15 residues. Sequencing input: PBMCs. The receptor was isolated from a woman in her forties or fifties in good health and CMV-seropositive. The chain combines TRBV7-7 with TRBJ2-7; 13 bases align to TRBD2. The CDR3 sequence is CASSSGLAGVGEQYF. The CDR3 nucleotides are TGTGCCAGCAGCTCCGGACTAGCGGGAGTGGGCGAGCAGTACTTC.